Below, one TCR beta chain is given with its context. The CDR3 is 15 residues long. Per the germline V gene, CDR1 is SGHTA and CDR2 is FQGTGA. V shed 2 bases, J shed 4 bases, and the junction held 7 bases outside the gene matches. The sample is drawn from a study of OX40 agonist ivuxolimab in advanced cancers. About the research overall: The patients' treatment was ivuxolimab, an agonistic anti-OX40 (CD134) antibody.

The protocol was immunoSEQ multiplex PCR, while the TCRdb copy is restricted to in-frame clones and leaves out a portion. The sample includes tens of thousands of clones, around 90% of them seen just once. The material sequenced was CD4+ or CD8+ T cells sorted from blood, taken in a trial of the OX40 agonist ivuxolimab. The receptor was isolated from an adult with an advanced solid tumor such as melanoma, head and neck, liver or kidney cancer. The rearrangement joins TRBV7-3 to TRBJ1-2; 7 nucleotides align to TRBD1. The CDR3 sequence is CASSLRITGAYGYTF. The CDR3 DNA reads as TGTGCCAGCAGCTTACGAATTACAGGGGCCTATGGCTACACCTTC.